Listed below are T cell receptor beta chains from one sample, sequenced in a study of blood T cell repertoires in COVID-19. Sequencing was performed with immunoSEQ multiplex PCR; in TCRdb, only in-frame clones are kept and a portion is missing. The data show 300,000 to 350,000 clones, 70% to 90% seen once. The sample consisted of PBMCs or T cells enriched from blood (not recorded which). All receptors derive from a man aged 30-40 years who had recovered from COVID-19. The CDR3 runs from the conserved cysteine through the conserved F or W. D genes are given only for firm matches. A clone size is listed for some rows: how often the clone was seen (once, few, many), or a class if it is expanded.

j_call cdr3_length d_call v_call clone_size cdr3_nt cdr3_aa
TRBJ2-1 15 - TRBV2 once TGTGCCAGCAGTGACTCAGGGCGATCCTACAATGAGCAGTTCTTC CASSDSGRSYNEQFF
TRBJ1-6 13 - TRBV12-3/TRBV12-4 many TGTGCCAGCAGCGGGGGTTTAGGCTCACCCCTCCACTTT CASSGGLGSPLHF
TRBJ1-2 12 - TRBV10-3 - TGTGCCATCAGTTTACAGGGAAATGGCTACACCTTC CAISLQGNGYTF
TRBJ2-1 15 TRBD2 TRBV4-2 - TGTGCCAGCAGCCAAGCGACTAGCGGGGGTAATGAGCAGTTCTTC CASSQATSGGNEQFF
TRBJ1-5 14 - TRBV27 once TGTGCCAGCCTCAGAACGTATAGCAATCAGCCCCAGCATTTT CASLRTYSNQPQHF
TRBJ2-5 13 TRBD2 TRBV27 once TGTGCCAATCTAAAGGGACTACGAGAGACCCAGTACTTC CANLKGLRETQYF
TRBJ1-6 14 - TRBV30 - TGTGCCTGGATGGCGGGCTCCTATAATTCACCCCTCCACTTT CAWMAGSYNSPLHF
TRBJ1-4 15 - TRBV18 - TGTGCCAGCTCACGACAGGAGACAACTAATGAAAAACTGTTTTTT CASSRQETTNEKLFF
TRBJ2-1 17 TRBD2 TRBV27 - TGTGCCAGCAGTTTCCTACCCAGGACTAGCGGGCACAATGAGCAGTTCTTC CASSFLPRTSGHNEQFF
TRBJ2-6 15 - TRBV6-2/TRBV6-3 - TGTGCCAGCAGCCCAACCCTATCTGGGGCCAACGTCCTGACTTTC CASSPTLSGANVLTF
TRBJ2-3 13 - TRBV12-3/TRBV12-4 few TGTGCCAGCGGAGTTGGATCGGCAGATACGCAGTATTTT CASGVGSADTQYF
TRBJ1-2 16 TRBD1 TRBV3-1/TRBV3-2 - TGTGCCAGCAGCCGGGGACAGGGCTCGGTGAACTATGGCTACACCTTC CASSRGQGSVNYGYTF
TRBJ2-2 14 - TRBV6-5 - TGTGCCACCAACTCCGTCGGGAACACCGGGGAGCTGTTTTTT CATNSVGNTGELFF
TRBJ1-2 13 - TRBV2 - TGTGCCAGCAGTGAAGTGGCGGGGAATGGCTACACCTTC CASSEVAGNGYTF
TRBJ2-3 18 TRBD2 TRBV7-9 - TGTGCCAGCAGCTTGATCCGGACTAGCGGGGGACACACAGATACGCAGTATTTT CASSLIRTSGGHTDTQYF
TRBJ2-5 13 - TRBV5-4 - TGTGCCAGCAGCTTGCCCATTCAAGAGACCCAGTACTTC CASSLPIQETQYF
TRBJ1-2 13 - TRBV30 - TGTGCCTGGAGGGGACAAGTTAACTATGGCTACACCTTC CAWRGQVNYGYTF
TRBJ2-5 12 - TRBV25-1 - TGTGCCAGCAGTGGAAGAGTTGAGACCCAGTACTTC CASSGRVETQYF
TRBJ2-2 13 TRBD1 TRBV27 - TGTGCCAGCAGCTACAGGGGGACCGGGGAGCTGTTTTTT CASSYRGTGELFF
TRBJ2-3 17 - TRBV1 once TGCACCAGTATCTCTCCGGGACTAGCGGGACTCACAGATACGCAGTATTTT CTSISPGLAGLTDTQYF
TRBJ2-7 12 TRBD1 TRBV19 - TGTGCCAGTAGTGACAGGGACTACGAGCAGTACTTC CASSDRDYEQYF
TRBJ1-3 15 TRBD1 TRBV7-7 - TGTGCTAGCAGCGCAGGACAGGGGATAGGAAACACCATATATTTT CASSAGQGIGNTIYF
TRBJ2-7 13 - TRBV30 - TGTGCCTGCGGACGGTCGGGCTCCTACGAGCAGTACTTC CACGRSGSYEQYF